This note documents a single TCR beta chain sequence. Methods used by the authors: Estimation of nucleated cell counts relied on the amplification of reference gene primers. This table comes from immunoSEQ multiplex PCR, and its TCRdb copy is limited to in-frame clones, with some not included. V and J calls plus clone size are reproduced from that table; the DNA served to infer D and trimming. The data contain about 250,000 clones, around 86% of them seen just once; the ten biggest clones take up 1.5% to 2%. V was clipped by 7 bases and J by 9 bases; unmatched bases: 7. The germline gives CDR1 SEHNR, CDR2 FQNEAQ (reference sequence). There are 13 residues in the CDR3. This sample is part of a study of blood T cell repertoires in COVID-19. The wider study: From the United States, Italy and Spain came samples of acute and convalescent COVID-19.

The rearrangement joins TRBV7-9 to TRBJ2-1; 9 nucleotides line up with TRBD1. The sequence was obtained from a woman aged 60-70 years who had recovered from COVID-19. Sequencing was done on a sample of peripheral blood. As DNA, the CDR3 is TGTGCCAGCATGTTGGGACAGGGAGGTGAGCAGTTCTTC. This translates into CASMLGQGGEQFF.